This T cell receptor (beta chain) stems from a study of blood T cells in healthy people across ages. About the research overall: T cells yielded about one barcoded beta molecule per two cells through template switching.

This clonotype was detected only a few times. The antigen is undetermined. The CDR3 length is 15 residues. Trimming at V came to 6 bases and at J to 4 bases, leaving 11 bases not matched to a gene. Germline assignment: CDR1 SGHRS and CDR2 YFSETQ. In terms of origin and age, donors were healthy Caucasian individuals from Russia aged roughly 6 to 95. Study observations and caveats: Estimates of total diversity, which came from one million sequenced T cells, were considered to be underestimates. The percentage of naive T cells correlated strongly with TCR beta diversity.

Through a sample-barcoded 5' primer and a J-beta primer mix, a second PCR was run for 7 to 11 cycles. From the 5' RACE reads, TCRdb called clonotypes with MiXCR, one entry per CDR3 protein. The sample contains 710,000 or so distinct CDR3 sequences, about a fifth of which appear only once. The genes are TRBV5-1 and TRBJ2-3; 7 positions match TRBD1. Sequences were obtained from blood. The clonotype comes from a man between 65 and 79 years old in good health. The DNA for the CDR3 is TGCGCCAGCATTAAAGGGGGACAGTTCGCAGATACGCAGTATTTT. Protein: CASIKGGQFADTQYF.